The clone carrying this TCR beta chain was seen more than once but under ten times. The antigen remains unidentified. These data originate in a study of early T cells in non-severe SARS-CoV-2 infection. Study-level points and caveats: Database matching using VDJdb favored anti-spike CD8 responses, with private and CD4 specificities left missing.

CDR1 and CDR2 from the germline V gene are SGDLS and YYNGEE. V was shortened by 0 bases and J by 7 bases, with 11 bases between the two germline ends. The CDR3 runs to 14 residues. Researchers tagged individual cDNA molecules with unique molecular identifiers. MiXCR, applied by TCRdb to the 5' RACE reads, yields one record per CDR3 protein. Of 88,000 or so distinct CDR3 sequences listed, 14% to 15% were seen once; the top ten hold less than 6%. The sample taken for sequencing was whole blood. The clonotype was recovered from an adult who was a healthcare worker with PCR-confirmed SARS-CoV-2 infection or an uninfected control (not recorded which). The chain carries TRBV9 and TRBJ1-5; tentative D call: TRBD1 (6 bases). CDR3 DNA sequence: TGTGCCAGCAGCGTAGCGGGGGCTGGACAGCCCCAGCATTTT. Its translation: CASSVAGAGQPQHF.